This entry features one T cell receptor (beta chain) sequence. This clonotype was counted ten times or more. There is no known antigen for this receptor. Base qualities are not recorded, but no much larger clone differs from it by a single base. The CDR3 contains 14 residues, cysteine and phenylalanine counted. Of the read, only the CDR3 DNA is kept; its 42 bases are in frame from base 1. V is reduced by 1 base and J by 0 bases, leaving a spacing of 6 bases between them. This sample was included in a study of T cell repertoires in cytomegalovirus infection (dated by TCRdb to the late 2010s). About the study as a whole: The HLA type of each donor mattered for the analysis, because public TCR beta signatures pointed to carriage of CMV infection along with the matching HLA type. Overall study results and their limits: The ex vivo response was dominated by HLA-C-restricted CMV-specific TCR beta clonotypes, which also provided the single most frequent clonotype in two of eight donors. Carriers of CMV infection plus the relevant HLA type were discriminated by the cumulative frequency of public TCR beta family members in the study cohort and in an independent approximately 350-donor cohort.

Sequencing used an Illumina HiSeq 1500. TCRdb cleaned the public reads at Q25 with fastp, built clones with MiXCR and kept in-frame beta chains. Every CDR3 protein is listed once, alongside the most common genes and DNA of its rows. This sample gives about 76,000 distinct CDR3 sequences in total; 3.7% of them show up just once. The top ten clonotypes cover under 5.5% of the sample. The material sequenced was PBMCs. The chain is assembled from TRBV12-3 or TRBV12-4 and TRBJ1-1, with the D gene call left open. This sequence was found in a human donor in good health (CMV status not recorded). Some clones in this sample may be carry-over from other donors' samples. The DNA is as follows: TGTGCCAGCAGTTTAGGGTCCATGAACACTGAAGCTTTCTTT. This codes for CASSLGSMNTEAFF.